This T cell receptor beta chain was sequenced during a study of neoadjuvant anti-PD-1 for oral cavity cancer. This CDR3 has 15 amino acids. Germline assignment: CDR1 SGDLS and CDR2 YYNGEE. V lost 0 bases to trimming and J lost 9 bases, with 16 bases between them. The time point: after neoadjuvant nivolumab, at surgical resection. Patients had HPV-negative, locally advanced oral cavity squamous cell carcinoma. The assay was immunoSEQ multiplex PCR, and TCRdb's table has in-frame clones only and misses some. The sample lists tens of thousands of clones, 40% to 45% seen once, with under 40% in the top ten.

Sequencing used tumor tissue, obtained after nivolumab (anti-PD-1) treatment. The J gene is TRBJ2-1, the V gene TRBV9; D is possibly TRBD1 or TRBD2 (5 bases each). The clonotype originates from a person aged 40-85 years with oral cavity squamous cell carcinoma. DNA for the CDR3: TGTGCCAGCAGCGTAGTAGGGACGACTCGTTTTGAGCAGTTCTTC. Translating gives CASSVVGTTRFEQFF. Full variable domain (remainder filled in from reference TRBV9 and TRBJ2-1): DSGVTQTPKHLITATGQRVTLRCSPRSGDLSVYWYQQSLDQGLQFLIQYYNGEERAKGNILERFSAQQFPDLHSELNLSSLELGDSALYFCASSVVGTTRFEQFFGPGTRLTVL.